This T cell receptor beta chain was found in a study of T cells in Graves' hyperthyroidism and ophthalmopathy. This clonotype was detected ten times or more. Stable Graves' hyperthyroidism meant no ophthalmopathy progression within 18 months. The CDR3 runs 13 residues. V lost 5 bases and J 5 bases, leaving 12 bases between the germline ends. Germline CDR1 MNHNS, CDR2 SASEGT. Using RNA transcripts as the source, TCR beta CDR3 regions were amplified. First-round RT-PCR with HTBI primers amplified the TCR CDR3 region. TCRdb called the multiplex PCR reads again in MiXCR, with one record for every CDR3 protein. The sample holds 300,000 to 400,000 distinct CDR3 sequences, around a fifth seen once.

Source material: blood. This clonotype originated in a woman in her fifties or sixties with Graves' hyperthyroidism. This sequence joins TRBV6-1 and TRBJ1-2; possible D gene TRBD1, 5 bases. CDR3 in DNA: TGTGCCAGCAGTTCGGGGGTTCGGTATGGCTACACCTTC. Residues: CASSSGVRYGYTF.